This T cell receptor (beta chain) was obtained from a study of blood T cell repertoires in COVID-19. In the authors' workflow: The assay estimated nucleated cells by amplifying reference gene primers. Sequenced by immunoSEQ multiplex PCR; TCRdb stores in-frame clones only, minus some. The DNA was the basis for D and trimming; V, J and clone size are from that table. The sample holds 250,000 or so clones, about 87% seen once. Germline V CDR1 and CDR2: MNHEY, SVGAGI. The CDR3 totals 15 residues. V gave up 5 bases and J gave up 3 bases, with 17 bases separating them. The rearrangement links TRBV6-5 to TRBJ2-7, with a weak D call TRBD2 (6 bases). Sequenced material: PBMCs or T cells enriched from blood (not recorded which). The clonotype was recovered from a woman aged 35 to 49 who had been exposed to COVID-19. Written as DNA, the CDR3 is TGTGCCAGCAGTCCCTTTCGGGAGATCAACTACGAGCAGTACTTC. Its translation: CASSPFREINYEQYF.